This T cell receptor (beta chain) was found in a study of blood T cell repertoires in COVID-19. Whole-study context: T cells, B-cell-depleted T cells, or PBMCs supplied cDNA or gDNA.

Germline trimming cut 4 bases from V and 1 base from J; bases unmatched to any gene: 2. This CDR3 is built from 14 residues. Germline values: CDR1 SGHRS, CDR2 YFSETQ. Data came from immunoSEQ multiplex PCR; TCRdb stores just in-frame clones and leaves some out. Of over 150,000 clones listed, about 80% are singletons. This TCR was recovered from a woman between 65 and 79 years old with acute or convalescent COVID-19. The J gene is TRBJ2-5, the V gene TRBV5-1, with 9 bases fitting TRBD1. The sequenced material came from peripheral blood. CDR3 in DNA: TGCGCCAGCAGCCAGGGACAGGGCCAAGAGACCCAGTACTTC. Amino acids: CASSQGQGQETQYF.